Each of the 19 T cell receptor beta chains below was sequenced from the same sample in a study of tumor-infiltrating lymphocytes in primary liver carcinoma. Out of unsorted whole blood came the blood RNA, and germline DNA was extracted as well. From around 0.5 ug of total RNA, TCR beta-specific cDNA was reverse-transcribed using a constant-region primer. A slightly modified ARM-PCR protocol with three nested multiplex PCR rounds produced these TCR beta libraries. With TRBV1-TRBV30 forward primers and a C-beta reverse primer, the first two PCR rounds were run for roughly 10 cycles each. TCRdb fed the multiplex PCR reads into MiXCR, producing one record per CDR3 protein. The sample contains some 200,000 distinct CDR3 sequences, approximately 64% of which appear only once. Sequencing used peripheral blood. Receptors were obtained from a woman aged 60-70 years with primary liver carcinoma and hepatitis B virus infection.

The chain employs TRBV6-5 and TRBJ2-7; the D gene is possibly TRBD1 (6 bases). With 5 bases removed from V and 7 bases from J, the gap between germline ends came to 27 bases. The CDR3 extends over 17 amino acids. Germline lookup yields CDR1 MNHEY and CDR2 SVGAGI. This CDR3 reads CASSPGEWGPRGWEQYF. As DNA, the CDR3 is TGTGCCAGCAGTCCCGGGGAATGGGGGCCTAGGGGTTGGGAGCAGTACTTC.

This clonotype was counted a few times. The chain employs TRBV5-5 and TRBJ2-5; 12 positions agree with TRBD1. Germline V gives CDR1 SGHKS, CDR2 YYEKEE (reference sequence). This CDR3 comprises 17 residues. V was clipped by 1 base and J by 7 bases; unmatched bases: 11. The CDR3 nucleotides read TGTGCCAGCAGCTTGAAGGTTTTGGGACAGGGGGCTGTGACCCAGTACTTC. It yields the protein CASSLKVLGQGAVTQYF. The entire variable domain, with the rest obtained from reference TRBV5-5 and TRBJ2-5, is as follows: DAGVTQSPTHLIKTRGQQVTLRCSPISGHKSVSWYQQVLGQGPQFIFQYYEKEERGRGNFPDRFSARQFPNYSSELNVNALLLGDSALYLCASSLKVLGQGAVTQYFGPGTRLLVL.

The chain is built from TRBV5-6 and TRBJ2-7; 7 bases line up with TRBD1. V lost 0 bases and J lost 6; bases outside the gene matches: 9. Germline values: CDR1 SGHDT, CDR2 YYEEEE. CDR3 length: 15 amino acids. DNA for the CDR3: TGTGCCAGCAGCTTGGTGACAGGGAGATGGGGCGAGCAGTACTTC. It specifies CASSLVTGRWGEQYF.

This clonotype was detected only a few times. The J gene is TRBJ2-5, the V gene TRBV10-3; no firm D call. The DNA end lines up better with TRBJ2-1; the J call may be wrong. CDR1 ENHRY and CDR2 SYGVKD come from the germline V gene. The CDR3 is 12 amino acids. The CDR3 here is CAISSDQETQFF. DNA of the CDR3: TGTGCCATCAGTTCAGATCAAGAGACCCAGTTCTTC.

In the case of this clonotype: An end of the junction does not agree with germline; a read error may underlie this. The rearrangement joins TRBV6-6 to TRBJ2-2; TRBD2 might be the D (6 bases). Germline CDR1 reads MNHNY; CDR2 reads SVGAGI (reference sequence). This CDR3 has 15 amino acids. As DNA, the CDR3 is TGTACCAGCCTCGGGTCCAGCGGGTTAACCGGGGGGCTGTTTTTT. Its translation: CTSLGSSGLTGGLFF.

This clonotype was counted between two and nine times. The rearrangement joins TRBV7-8 to TRBJ1-2; 7 positions agree with TRBD1. Trimming took 1 base from V and 7 from J; bases not matched to a gene: 6. This CDR3 region has 14 residues. CDR1 is SGHVS, CDR2 FQNEAQ, per germline. CDR3 amino acids: CASSLEDRVRGYTF. The CDR3 bases are TGTGCCAGCAGCTTAGAAGACAGGGTTCGTGGCTACACCTTC.

DNA for the CDR3: TGTGCCAGCAGCTTAGAGCGGGGCGGGCCCTACGAGCAGTACTTC. The encoded protein is CASSLERGGPYEQYF. The genes are TRBV11-2 and TRBJ2-7; tentative D call: TRBD2 (6 bases). The CDR3 loop spans 15 amino acids. The V gene lost 0 bases and the J gene lost 2 bases, with 11 bases spanning the gap. Germline V CDR1 and CDR2: SGHAT, FQNNGV.

The chain links TRBV11-2 to TRBJ2-1; possible D gene TRBD2, 5 bases. V was clipped by 5 bases and J by 5 bases, with 28 bases between them. The CDR3 consists of 19 residues. The germline CDR1 and CDR2 sequences are SGHAT and FQNNGV. CDR3 loop: CASSTAYFGSRGSHNEQFF. CDR3 coding DNA: TGTGCCAGCAGCACGGCGTATTTTGGGTCTAGAGGGAGTCACAATGAGCAGTTCTTC.

The genes are TRBV30 and TRBJ2-2; D uncertain. Deletions cut 4 bases from V and 3 bases from J, with 3 bases between. CDR3 length equals 11 residues. The germline gives CDR1 GTSNPN, CDR2 SVGIG (reference sequence). The DNA of the CDR3 is TGTGCCTGGACTTACACCGGGGAGCTGTTTTTT. It encodes CAWTYTGELFF.

Concerning this clonotype itself: Mismatch with germline at one junction end may stem from a read error. The gene calls are TRBV5-1 and TRBJ2-1; 13 bases match TRBD2. The CDR3 spans 14 residues. The germline CDR1 and CDR2 sequences are SGHRS and YFSETQ. The DNA of the CDR3 is TGCACCAGCAGCCCGGGACTAGCGGGGAATGAGCAGTTCTTC. Translating it yields CTSSPGLAGNEQFF.

Turning to this clonotype: The CDR3 carries no conserved terminal phenylalanine or tryptophan, so it likely arises from a read error. The chain employs TRBV11-1 and TRBJ1-6; no definite D call. This CDR3 has 15 residues. V gave up 5 bases and J gave up 7 bases, with 15 bases separating them. Germline V lookup: CDR1 SGHAT, CDR2 FQDESV (reference sequence). CDR3 nucleotides: TGTGCCAGCAGCGCCCACGGGTTTGGGAATTCACCCCTCCACATT. Protein sequence: CASSAHGFGNSPLHI.

A remark on this clonotype: The junction differs from germline at one of its ends, possibly a read error. The rearrangement joins TRBV29-1 to TRBJ2-7, with TRBD1 matching 10 bases. This CDR3 region has 15 residues. Per the germline V gene, CDR1 is SQVTM and CDR2 is ANQGSEA. CDR3 in DNA: TGCAACGTTACCGGGACAGGGGTTTCCCTAAGAATGAGGTACTTC. It specifies CNVTGTGVSLRMRYF.

On this clonotype itself: A much larger clone lies one base from this, so it may be a read error. This rearrangement joins TRBV5-5 to TRBJ1-2; TRBD1 matches 7 bases. Germline CDR1 SGHKS, CDR2 YYEKEE (reference sequence). This CDR3 has 11 amino acids. CDR3 residues: CASSTTGNPLF. CDR3 DNA sequence: TGTGCCAGCAGCACGACAGGGAACCCCCTCTTC. Complete variable domain (other parts from reference TRBV5-5 and TRBJ1-2): DAGVTQSPTHLIKTRGQQVTLRCSPISGHKSVSWYQQVLGQGPQFIFQYYEKEERGRGNFPDRFSARQFPNYSSELNVNALLLGDSALYLCASSTTGNPLFGSGTRLTVV.

This clonotype was found many times. This chain links TRBV4-2 with TRBJ2-1; 7 bases align to TRBD2. The junction had 10 bases not matched to a gene; V was cut back by 0 bases and J by 8 bases. The CDR3 runs 16 residues. CDR1 is LGHNA and CDR2 is YNFKEQ in the germline V gene. CDR3 bases: TGTGCCAGCAGCCAAGAATGGACTAGATCAGGCGATGAGCAGTTCTTC. Protein product: CASSQEWTRSGDEQFF.

This clonotype was counted ten times or more. CDR3 DNA sequence: TGTGCCAGCAGCTCCGGGACATTAAGCTCCTACAATGAGCAGTTCTTC. Translating it yields CASSSGTLSSYNEQFF. This chain uses TRBV11-3 with TRBJ2-1, with a weak D call TRBD1 (6 bases). Germline V gene lookup returns CDR1 SGHNT and CDR2 YENEEA. The CDR3 length is 16 residues. V shed 4 bases and J shed 0 bases, with 13 bases lying between them. Supplemented by reference TRBV11-3 and TRBJ2-1, the full variable domain reads EAGVVQSPRYKIIEKKQPVAFWCNPISGHNTLYWYLQNLGQGPELLIRYENEEAVDDSQLPKDRFSAERLKGVDSTLKIQPAELGDSAVYLCASSSGTLSSYNEQFFGPGTRLTVL.

In this sample, this clonotype turned up many times. This chain links TRBV6-6 with TRBJ1-6; the D gene is possibly TRBD1 (6 bases). Looked up from germline, CDR1 is MNHNY and CDR2 is SVGAGI (reference sequence). V was clipped by 8 bases and J by 7 bases, with 18 bases between them. The CDR3 consists of 15 residues. CDR3 amino acids: CASRSGAQVNSPLHF. As DNA, the CDR3 is TGTGCCAGCCGATCGGGGGCGCAGGTGAATTCACCCCTCCACTTT.

This clonotype was counted many times. V usage is TRBV6-5 and J usage is TRBJ1-5, with D unresolved. V lost 2 bases and J lost 5, with 10 bases in between. The germline V gene has CDR1 MNHEY and CDR2 SVGAGI. The CDR3 consists of 14 residues. CDR3 loop: CASSYGPGHQPQHF. The CDR3 nucleotides are TGTGCCAGCAGTTACGGGCCCGGACATCAGCCCCAGCATTTT.

Written as DNA, the CDR3 is TGCAGCGTTTTGGCGGGAGGGCCCTCCGGTGTTTATGAGCAGTTCTTC. It codes for CSVLAGGPSGVYEQFF. V usage is TRBV29-1 and J usage is TRBJ2-1, with TRBD2 identical over 9 bases. Germline V gene lookup returns CDR1 SQVTM and CDR2 ANQGSEA. V was clipped by 5 bases and J by 8 bases; unmatched bases: 16. This CDR3 spans 16 amino acids.

In regard to this clonotype: Mismatch with germline at one junction end may stem from a read error. This chain links TRBV6-6 with TRBJ2-2; 8 nucleotides agree with TRBD1. This CDR3 spans 15 amino acids. The germline V gene encodes CDR1 MNHNY and CDR2 SVGAGI (reference sequence). The DNA for the CDR3 is TGTGCCAACAGACCCGGACAGGGATCCACCCGGGAGCTGTTTTTT. Its protein product is CANRPGQGSTRELFF.